This T cell receptor (beta chain) appears in the sequencing data of a study of OX40 agonist ivuxolimab in advanced cancers. Study as a whole: Therapy given before enrollment (anti-PD-1, anti-PD-L1 or anti-CTLA-4) was allowed, and 35% to 45% had some.

The V and J ends lost 4 bases and 0 bases respectively, with 11 bases between them. CDR1 is SGHKS and CDR2 is YYEKEE in the germline V gene (reference sequence). This CDR3 comprises 15 residues. Study observations and caveats: At 0.1 to 3.0 mg/kg and by week 6, CD4+ and CD8+ T cells in the blood had expanded clonally.

Repertoires were generated with immunoSEQ multiplex PCR, while TCRdb's copy carries only in-frame clones and drops some. The sample lists approximately 120,000 clones, just under 95% occurring once. Concerning this clone itself: Its antigen is not known.

This receptor was obtained from an adult with an advanced solid tumor such as melanoma, head and neck, liver or kidney cancer. The chain uses TRBV5-5 and TRBJ1-5; a possible D gene is TRBD1 (5 bases). The starting material was CD4+ or CD8+ T cells sorted from blood, obtained in a trial of the OX40 agonist ivuxolimab. The CDR3 bases are TGTGCCAGCAGCCCTGGGACGGTTAGCAATCAGCCCCAGCATTTT. Amino acids: CASSPGTVSNQPQHF.